This T cell receptor beta chain was identified during a study of T cell responses to AZD1222 COVID-19 vaccine. Study-wide results and caveats: Distributed over spike, vaccine-associated CD4 TCRs predominated at 160-218 and 743-854.

TCRdb keeps only in-frame clones here, not all; method: immunoSEQ multiplex PCR. There are just over 150,000 clones in the sample; 90% occur only once, and approximately 1.6% lies in the top ten. V was clipped by 2 bases and J by 4 bases; unmatched bases: 4. The CDR3 runs 14 residues. In germline, CDR1 is SGHNT, CDR2 YYREEE (reference sequence). Note on this clone: Its specificity is not known.

Second-dose recipients at about 4 or about 12 weeks were treated as one pooled group. This sequence was found in an adult who received the AZD1222 COVID-19 vaccine. The V gene is TRBV5-4, the J gene TRBJ2-7; 9 bases map to TRBD2. The sequencing here drew on peripheral blood, taken 28 days after the second AZD1222 dose. This CDR3 is CASSFGTSLYEQYF. The CDR3 coding sequence is TGTGCCAGCAGCTTCGGGACTAGCCTTTACGAGCAGTACTTC.